This T cell receptor (beta chain) is drawn from a study of OX40 agonist ivuxolimab in advanced cancers. Study details: Partial responses, seen in three patients, involved one hepatocellular carcinoma and two cutaneous melanomas.

About this clone: Its matching antigen is unknown.

Findings and limits, study-wide: Some of the nonresponding patients also showed low levels of normalized T-cell clonal expansion. The investigators did not determine what antigen specificity the expanded peripheral T cells had.

Generated by immunoSEQ multiplex PCR, the TCRdb table keeps only in-frame clones and is missing some. Found here are tens of thousands of clones, approximately 90% of them singletons; the top ten hold roughly 1.9%. V was clipped by 0 bases and J by 5 bases; unmatched bases: 13. The CDR3 is made up of 18 amino acids. Germline V CDR1 and CDR2: SGDLS, YYNGEE. The chain uses TRBV9 and TRBJ2-1; 8 nucleotides agree with TRBD2. The source was CD4+ or CD8+ T cells sorted from blood, collected in a trial of the OX40 agonist ivuxolimab. The source is an adult with an advanced solid tumor such as melanoma, head and neck, liver or kidney cancer. The CDR3 DNA sequence: TGTGCCAGCAGCGTAGCTACGAGGGCTAGCGGGCTAAACAATGAGCAGTTCTTC. It codes for CASSVATRASGLNNEQFF.